This TCR beta chain was observed in a study of CD8 T cells in Susac syndrome (dated by TCRdb to between 2019 and 2020). For context, the study as a whole: Repertoire sequencing was used to test whether CD8+ T cell activation and differentiation in Susac syndrome was antigen driven. What the authors observed across the whole study: The number of individuals in the TCR sequencing and HLA analysis was acknowledged as relatively small.

RNA was extracted using the RNeasy kit, and about 0.5 to 1 ug of the RNA was reverse transcribed with random hexamers. The immunoSEQ multiplex PCR assay, which covers 54 Vbeta and 13 Jbeta segments, was used to amplify TCR beta CDR3 regions. To correct PCR amplification bias, a synthetic template baseline was used for both primer optimization and computational correction. The study's processing was this. Only productive sequences were kept, with reads annotated to V, D and J genes according to IMGT and analyzed in immunoSEQ Analyzer. Clonality was computed as one minus Shannon entropy normalized by log2 of the number of productive unique sequences. Public and private clones were assessed among the 100 most prevalent clones of each patient and control. Susac-specific clones were defined as absent from healthy and MS cohorts, roughly 1,100 published viral clones and other ImmuneACCESS disease sequences. The public reads were reprocessed in TCRdb via fastp at Q25 and MiXCR, keeping in-frame beta chains. Rows merge per CDR3 protein into single entries with the most common DNA and genes. TCRdb, not the original authors, processed these V and J calls. The sample data list 180,000 or so distinct CDR3 sequences, and over 85% of these were observed just once. The ten largest clones represent about 0.1% of the sample.

Peripheral blood CD8+ and CD4+ T cells from healthy donors, Susac syndrome patients and multiple sclerosis patients were profiled by high-throughput TCR beta sequencing. Healthy donors were age- and sex-matched controls. CD8+ TEMRA cells were enriched by FACS, while bulk CD8+ and CD4+ T cells were purified by magnetic negative isolation. Blood was collected in EDTA tubes and processed within 24 hours, with PBMCs isolated through density gradient centrifugation. PBMCs intended for TCR sequencing were frozen in liquid nitrogen and were later thawed in a 37 degrees C water bath. The sorted or isolated CD4+, CD8+ and CD8+ TEMRA cells had a purity of 90% or higher. To note about this clonotype: No cognate antigen has been identified for it. One base away there is no much larger clone; base qualities are not given.

There are 16 amino acids in the CDR3, from cysteine to phenylalanine inclusive. Only CDR3 DNA is held: 48 bases, read in frame from base 1. V is cut by 0 bases and J by 0 bases, and the space between the germline ends is 8 bases. The germline V gene gives CDR1 as KGHDR and CDR2 as SFDVKD. This clonotype was sampled from a human donor in good health. The receptor chain draws on TRBV24-1 and TRBJ2-4; confidence is insufficient to name the D gene. Sequenced sample: CD4+ T cells from PBMCs. Read as DNA, the sequence is TGTGCCACCAGTGATTTGGGCAGTAGAGCCAAAAACATTCAGTACTTC. This yields the protein CATSDLGSRAKNIQYF.